This T cell receptor beta chain emerged from a study of cytomegalovirus exposure and HLA in healthy donors. Trimming cost V 5 bases and J 0 bases, with 15 bases left between them. The germline V gene has CDR1 SNHLY and CDR2 FYNNEI. The CDR3 is 16 residues long. Remarks on this clone: Its antigen is as yet unknown.

General study points: Rare sequences made up most TCRs, while some public TCRs were found in many donors. One cluster of highly shared sequence variants probably arose as a sequencing artifact. Excluded: some indistinguishable V segments such as TRBV6-2 and TRBV6-3.

With 60 Vbeta and 13 Jbeta primers, the PCR was carried out. Produced via immunoSEQ multiplex PCR; TCRdb's table is partial and in-frame only. The table includes about 130,000 clones, 70% to 80% detected once. V is TRBV2 and J is TRBJ2-3; D is unclear. Input material: PBMCs. This TCR was sampled from a middle-aged man in good health and CMV-seropositive. The CDR3 nucleotides are TGTGCCAGCAGTTCTTCTCAGGAACCTAGCACAGATACGCAGTATTTT. Protein: CASSSSQEPSTDTQYF. The whole variable domain, remainder taken from reference TRBV2 and TRBJ2-3, is EPEVTQTPSHQVTQMGQEVILRCVPISNHLYFYWYRQILGQKVEFLVSFYNNEISEKSEIFDDQFSVERPDGSNFTLKIRSTKLEDSAMYFCASSSSQEPSTDTQYFGPGTRLTVL.